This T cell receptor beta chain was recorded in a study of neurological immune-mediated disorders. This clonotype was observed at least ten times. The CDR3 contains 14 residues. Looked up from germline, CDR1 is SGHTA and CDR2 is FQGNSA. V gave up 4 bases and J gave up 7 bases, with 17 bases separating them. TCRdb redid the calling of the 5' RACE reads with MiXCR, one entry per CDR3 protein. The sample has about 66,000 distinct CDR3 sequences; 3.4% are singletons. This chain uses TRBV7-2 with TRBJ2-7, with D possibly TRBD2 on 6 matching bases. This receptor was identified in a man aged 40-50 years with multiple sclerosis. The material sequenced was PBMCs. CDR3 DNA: TGTGCCAGCAGCTCGCGGGGCGGTGGGCGGGAGCAGTACTTC. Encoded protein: CASSSRGGGREQYF.